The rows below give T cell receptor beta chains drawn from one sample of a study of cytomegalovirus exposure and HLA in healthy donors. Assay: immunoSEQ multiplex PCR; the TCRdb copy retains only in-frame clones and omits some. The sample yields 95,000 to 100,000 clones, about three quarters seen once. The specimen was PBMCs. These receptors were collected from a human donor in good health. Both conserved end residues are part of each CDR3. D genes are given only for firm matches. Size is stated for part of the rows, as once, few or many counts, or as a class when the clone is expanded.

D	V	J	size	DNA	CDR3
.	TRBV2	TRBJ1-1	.	TGTGCCAGCAGTGAATCGGCGACAGCCGAAGCTTTCTTT	CASSESATAEAFF
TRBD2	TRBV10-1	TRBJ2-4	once	TGCGCCAGCAGTGAGACGGTTTGTCCTAGCGGAGCCAAAAACATTCAGTACTTC	CASSETVCPSGAKNIQYF
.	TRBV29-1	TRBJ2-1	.	TGCAGCGCCCAACGGGGTTACAATGAGCAGTTCTTC	CSAQRGYNEQFF
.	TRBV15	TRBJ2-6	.	TGTGCCACCAGCAGAGATCGGGGAAGGGGGGCCAACGTCCTGACTTTC	CATSRDRGRGANVLTF
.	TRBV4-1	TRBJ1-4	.	TGCGCCAGCAGCCAAGAAGCGGTGCAGGGGCGCACCCCAACTAATGAAAAACTGTTTTTT	CASSQEAVQGRTPTNEKLFF
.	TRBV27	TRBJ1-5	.	TGTGCCAGCAGTTTCAGGGGAGACAATCAGCCCCAGCATTTT	CASSFRGDNQPQHF
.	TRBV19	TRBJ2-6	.	TGTGCCAGTAGTATCGAGGGGGCTGGGGCCAACGTCCTGACTTTC	CASSIEGAGANVLTF
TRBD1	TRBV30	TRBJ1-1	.	TGTGCCTGGAGTGTAAAAGGGGGCGCAGCTTTCTTT	CAWSVKGGAAFF
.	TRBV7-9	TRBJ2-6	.	TGTGCCAGCAGCTCGTCCCGGGACATATTTGGGGCCAACGTCCTGACTTTC	CASSSSRDIFGANVLTF
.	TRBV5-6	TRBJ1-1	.	TGTGCCAGCAGCTCCAGGGGAGTCCAAATGAACACTGAAGCTTTCTTT	CASSSRGVQMNTEAFF
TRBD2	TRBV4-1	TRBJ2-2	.	TGCGCCAGCAGCCAGCTAGCGGGAGGGCCCCCCGGGGAGCTGTTTTTT	CASSQLAGGPPGELFF
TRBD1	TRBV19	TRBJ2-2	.	TGTGCCAGTAGTATCTGGGGACAGGGAGGTGGGGAGCTGTTTTTT	CASSIWGQGGGELFF
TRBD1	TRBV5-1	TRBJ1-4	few	TGCGCCAGCAGGCTACAGGGGGCAGCGGAAAAACTGTTTTTT	CASRLQGAAEKLFF
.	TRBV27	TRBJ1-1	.	TGTGCCAGCAGTTTAGGGGGGGCGAACACTGAAGCTTTCTTT	CASSLGGANTEAFF
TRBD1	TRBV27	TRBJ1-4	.	TGTGCCAGCAGTCTAGGGGGCAGGGGAAGGGAAAAACTGTTTTTT	CASSLGGRGREKLFF
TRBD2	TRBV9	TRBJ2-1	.	TGTGCCAGCAGCCCCGATAGCGGGAGTTCCTACAATGAGCAGTTCTTC	CASSPDSGSSYNEQFF
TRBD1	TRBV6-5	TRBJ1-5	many	TGTGCCAGTCGGGGACAGAATAGCAATCAGCCCCAGCATTTT	CASRGQNSNQPQHF
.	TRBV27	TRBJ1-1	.	TGTGCCAGCAAACGCAGGGTATCTGAGGTCGCCCGTGAAGCTTTCTTT	CASKRRVSEVAREAFF
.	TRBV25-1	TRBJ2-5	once	TGTGCCAGCAGTGAAGTAGGACTGAGGATGCGACAAGAGACCCAGTACTTC	CASSEVGLRMRQETQYF
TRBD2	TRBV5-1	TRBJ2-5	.	TGCGCCAGCACCTCTAGCGGGGGGGCTCTCGGGACCCAGTACTTC	CASTSSGGALGTQYF
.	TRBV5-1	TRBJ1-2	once	TGCGCCAGCAGCTCGGAGGACTATGGCTACACCTTC	CASSSEDYGYTF
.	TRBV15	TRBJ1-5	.	TGTGCCACCAGCAGAGATACGGGGTTCAATCAGCCCCAGCATTTT	CATSRDTGFNQPQHF
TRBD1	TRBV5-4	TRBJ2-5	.	TGTGCCAGCAGCTTTTGGGACAGATCTCAAGAGACCCAGTACTTC	CASSFWDRSQETQYF
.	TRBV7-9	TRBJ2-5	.	TGTGCCAGCAGCTTTCTTTCCGAGGGAAAGGGGGATCGCTGGGAGCAGTACTTC	CASSFLSEGKGDRWEQYF
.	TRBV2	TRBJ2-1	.	TGTGCCAGCAGTGGACTCAATGGTAGGGGTGAGCAGTTCTTC	CASSGLNGRGEQFF
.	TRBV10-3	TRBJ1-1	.	TGTGCCATCAGACCCATCAGCGGGAACACTGAAGCTTTCTTT	CAIRPISGNTEAFF
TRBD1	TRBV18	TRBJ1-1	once	TGTGCCAGCTCACCAGCAGGGGGGAACACTGAAGCTTTCTTT	CASSPAGGNTEAFF
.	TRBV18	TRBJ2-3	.	TGTGCCAGCTCACTCACGGACAAAACGCAGTATTTT	CASSLTDKTQYF
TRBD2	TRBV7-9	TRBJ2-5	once	TGTGCCAGCAGAGAGGGACTAGCCGACTTCGAGACCCAGTACTTC	CASREGLADFETQYF
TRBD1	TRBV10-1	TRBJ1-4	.	TGCGCCAGCAGTGAGTCAGGGACAGGAAAAGAAAAACTGTTTTTT	CASSESGTGKEKLFF
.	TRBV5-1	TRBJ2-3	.	TGCGCCAGCAGCTTGGCGGGATTAAGCACAGATACGCAGTATTTT	CASSLAGLSTDTQYF
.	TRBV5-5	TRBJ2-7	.	TGTGCCAGCATACCTGGGGGCAGGGCCTACGAGCAGTACTTC	CASIPGGRAYEQYF
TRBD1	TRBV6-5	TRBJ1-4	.	TGTGCCAGCAGTTACACAGGGGGGAATGAAAAACTGTTTTTT	CASSYTGGNEKLFF
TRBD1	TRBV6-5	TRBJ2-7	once	TGTGCCAGCAGTATTGGACAGGGGACCTACGAGCAGTACTTC	CASSIGQGTYEQYF
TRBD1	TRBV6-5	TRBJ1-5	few	TGTGCCAGCAGTGCCTTAGGACAGGGAAATCAGCCCCAGCATTTT	CASSALGQGNQPQHF
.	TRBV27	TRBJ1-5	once	TGTGCCAGCAGTTCCCGCCGGAGGCTGGATGGCAATCAGCCCCAGCATTTT	CASSSRRRLDGNQPQHF
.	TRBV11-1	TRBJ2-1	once	TGTGCCAGCAGCTTAGATCTCCAAACAGGCTACAATGAGCAGTTCTTC	CASSLDLQTGYNEQFF
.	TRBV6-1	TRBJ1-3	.	TGTGCCAGCAGCAATGGACATTCCTCTGGAAACACCATATATTTT	CASSNGHSSGNTIYF